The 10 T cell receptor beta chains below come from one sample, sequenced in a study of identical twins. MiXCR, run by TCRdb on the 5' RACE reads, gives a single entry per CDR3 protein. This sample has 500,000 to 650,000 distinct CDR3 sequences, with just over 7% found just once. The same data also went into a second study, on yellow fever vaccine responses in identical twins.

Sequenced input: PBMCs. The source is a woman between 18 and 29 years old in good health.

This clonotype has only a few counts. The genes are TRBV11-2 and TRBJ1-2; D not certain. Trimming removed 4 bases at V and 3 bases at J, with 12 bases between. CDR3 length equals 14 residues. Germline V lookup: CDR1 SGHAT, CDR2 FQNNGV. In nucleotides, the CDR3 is TGTGCCAGCAGCTCTACATTAGTTTACTATGGCTACACCTTC. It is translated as CASSSTLVYYGYTF.

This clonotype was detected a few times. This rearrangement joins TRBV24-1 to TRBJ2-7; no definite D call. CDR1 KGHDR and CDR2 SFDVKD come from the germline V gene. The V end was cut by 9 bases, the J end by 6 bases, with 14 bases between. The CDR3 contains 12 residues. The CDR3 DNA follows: TGTGCCACCTCAGACCCTGGATCCGAGCAGTACTTC. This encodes CATSDPGSEQYF.

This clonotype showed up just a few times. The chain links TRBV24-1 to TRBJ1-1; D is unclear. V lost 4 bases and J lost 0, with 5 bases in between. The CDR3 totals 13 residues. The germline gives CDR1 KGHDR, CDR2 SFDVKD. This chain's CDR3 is CATSESVNTEAFF. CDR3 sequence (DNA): TGTGCCACCAGTGAGTCGGTGAACACTGAAGCTTTCTTT.

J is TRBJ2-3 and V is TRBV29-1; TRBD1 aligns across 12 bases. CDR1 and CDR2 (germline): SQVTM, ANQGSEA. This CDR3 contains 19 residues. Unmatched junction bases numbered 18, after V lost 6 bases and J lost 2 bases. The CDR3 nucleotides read TGCAGCGTATACCTGGGACAGGGGGCCGAGGGCTTTACCACAGATACGCAGTATTTT. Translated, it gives CSVYLGQGAEGFTTDTQYF.

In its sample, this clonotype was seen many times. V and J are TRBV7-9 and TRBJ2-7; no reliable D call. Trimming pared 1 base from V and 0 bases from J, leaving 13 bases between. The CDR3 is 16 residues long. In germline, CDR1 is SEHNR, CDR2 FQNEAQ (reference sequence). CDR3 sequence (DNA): TGTGCCAGCAGCTTAGAGGTGGTAGGAAGCTCCTACGAGCAGTACTTC. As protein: CASSLEVVGSSYEQYF. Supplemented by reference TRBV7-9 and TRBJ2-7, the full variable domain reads DTGVSQNPRHKITKRGQNVTFRCDPISEHNRLYWYRQTLGQGPEFLTYFQNEAQLEKSRLLSDRFSAERPKGSFSTLEIQRTEQGDSAMYLCASSLEVVGSSYEQYFGPGTRLTVT.

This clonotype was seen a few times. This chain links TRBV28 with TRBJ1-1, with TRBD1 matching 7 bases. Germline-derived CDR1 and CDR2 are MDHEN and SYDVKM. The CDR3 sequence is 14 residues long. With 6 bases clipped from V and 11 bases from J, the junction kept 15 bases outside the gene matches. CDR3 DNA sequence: TGTGCCAGCAGAGCTGAGGGGGCGCTGGGAAGGGCTTTCTTT. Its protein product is CASRAEGALGRAFF.

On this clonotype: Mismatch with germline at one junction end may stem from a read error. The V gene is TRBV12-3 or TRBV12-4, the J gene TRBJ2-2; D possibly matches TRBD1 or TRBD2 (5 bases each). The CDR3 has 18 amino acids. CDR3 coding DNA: TGTGCCCGCAGTTTGGGCCTGGGGGAAACATATAACACCGGGGAGCTGTTTTTT. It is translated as CARSLGLGETYNTGELFF.

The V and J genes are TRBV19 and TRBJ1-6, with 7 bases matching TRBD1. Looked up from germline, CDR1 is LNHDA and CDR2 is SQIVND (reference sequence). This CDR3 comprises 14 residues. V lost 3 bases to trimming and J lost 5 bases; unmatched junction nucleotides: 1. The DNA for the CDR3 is TGTGCCAGTAGTATCGGGACAGATAATTCACCCCTCCACTTT. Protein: CASSIGTDNSPLHF.

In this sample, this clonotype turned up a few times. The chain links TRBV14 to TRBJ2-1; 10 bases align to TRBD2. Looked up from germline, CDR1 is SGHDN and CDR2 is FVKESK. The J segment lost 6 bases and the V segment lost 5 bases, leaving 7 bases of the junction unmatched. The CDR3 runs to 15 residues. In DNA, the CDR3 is TGTGCCAGCAGCTTGGGACTAGCGTCGTCCAATGAGCAGTTCTTC. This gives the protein CASSLGLASSNEQFF. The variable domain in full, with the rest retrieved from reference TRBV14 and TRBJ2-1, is EAGVTQFPSHSVIEKGQTVTLRCDPISGHDNLYWYRRVMGKEIKFLLHFVKESKQDESGMPNNRFLAERTGGTYSTLKVQPAELEDSGVYFCASSLGLASSNEQFFGPGTRLTVL.

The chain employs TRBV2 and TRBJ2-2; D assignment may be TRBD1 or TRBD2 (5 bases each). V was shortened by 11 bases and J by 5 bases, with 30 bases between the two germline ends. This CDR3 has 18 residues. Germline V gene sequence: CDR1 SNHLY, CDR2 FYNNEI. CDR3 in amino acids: CACCLASLRDRRTGELFF. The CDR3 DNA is TGTGCCTGCTGTTTAGCTAGTCTCCGGGACCGCAGGACCGGGGAGCTGTTTTTT.